This is a list of T cell receptor beta chains from one sample in a study of T cells after yellow fever vaccination. In TCRdb, the 5' RACE reads were re-called with MiXCR into one record per CDR3 protein. This repertoire shows hundreds of thousands of distinct CDR3 sequences, approximately 13% found once; its top ten account for over 11%. Sequenced here: PBMCs, sampled on the day of the yellow fever booster vaccination. Receptors were obtained from a man aged 25-45 years who received the YFV17D yellow fever vaccine. The CDR3 runs from the conserved cysteine through the conserved F or W.

v_call	cdr3_aa
TRBV5-5	CASQGNMNTEAFF
TRBV28	CASTSPGTSVFGELFF
TRBV9	CASSVEVTGSTGELFF
TRBV7-2	CASSLVPGDNSPLHF
TRBV5-1	CASSSQDQQEQYF
TRBV6-2/TRBV6-3	CASREYYEQYF
TRBV12-3/TRBV12-4	CASSQREGRYNEQFF
TRBV7-3	CASSSSYLETQYF
TRBV15	CATSTDGTSGKRGGELFF
TRBV18	CASSRDSGGTGANVLTF
TRBV11-3	CASSQDTRSTDTQYF
TRBV7-9	CASSSPGGGVEKLFF
TRBV18	CASSPRSPGPSTDTQYF
TRBV7-2	CASSPRAGPTDTQYF
TRBV20-1	CSARTSGRWKDEQFF
TRBV5-1	CASSLEGAGNIQYF
TRBV4-2	CASSQNPGQVNEKLFF
TRBV2	CASSIAGGYYEQYF
TRBV29-1	CSVEPTGSGELFF
TRBV11-2	CASSGSGMGEKLFF
TRBV29-1	CGARQNNQPQHF
TRBV6-2/TRBV6-3	CASSYTQNTGELFF
TRBV7-8	CASSLGTRAYEQYF
TRBV10-3	CAISDRDGGTEAFF
TRBV6-2/TRBV6-3	CAGSRGAQPQHF
TRBV6-1	CASRSGLGNEQYF
TRBV28	CASSFLSGSYEQYF
TRBV4-3	CASSQVGRRPDNEQFF
TRBV20-1	CSARGSRYEQYF
TRBV7-7	CASSPLNTYEQYF
TRBV12-3/TRBV12-4	CASSLREGGPEYF
TRBV6-5	CASSYSDGRAYEQYF
TRBV20-1	CSAPSGSGRGWYDEQFF
TRBV7-2	CASSLEATAIRGYTF
TRBV30	CAWSMGYNEQFF
TRBV20-1	CSATHSLLSEQFF
TRBV7-2	CASRTAGVYEQFF
TRBV28	CASSLPGQGKFYEQYF
TRBV27	CASSLSGGEGEQYF
TRBV12-3/TRBV12-4	CASSFSRGLSYEQYF
TRBV5-1	CASSLATQETQYF
TRBV7-9	CASSLAIGGNTEAFF
TRBV20-1	CSARQGIGDTIYF
TRBV5-1	CASSLAGLAGPAGELFF
TRBV20-1	CSAKPLVVGVNEQFF
TRBV5-6	CASSLGRGIFSYEQYF
TRBV24-1	CATSEAGTGVETQYF
TRBV7-9	CASSLGSGAINQPQHF
TRBV11-2	CASSLRLVGQGRGSGANVLTF
TRBV10-3	CAISESGTTLTYEQYF
TRBV15	CATSREDRGGSPLHF
TRBV20-1	CSAREASGRIRETQYF
TRBV20-1	CSARTYAYEQYF
TRBV4-2	CASSQDLAANSPLHF
TRBV12-3/TRBV12-4	CASSPGDRTYTF
TRBV7-9	CASSSRAYGTIQETQYF
TRBV7-2	CASTVRASGEQYF
TRBV11-2	CASSFGSGLNTGELFF
TRBV15	CATSRQQGRKNIQYF